Below are 13 T cell receptor beta chains sequenced from a single sample in a study of cytotoxic CD8 clonotypes in ibrutinib-treated CLL. Clones were sequenced by immunoSEQ multiplex PCR, and TCRdb holds only the in-frame ones, with some missing. The table lists some 310,000 clones, 70% to 80% of them singletons, with 5% to 7% in the top ten. Material: PBMCs, obtained before ibrutinib treatment. These receptor sequences come from a human donor with chronic lymphocytic leukemia.

Here the CDR3 DNA reads TGTGCCAGCTCAGGAAGAGAAAGCGGTGAAGCTTTCTTT. Its translation is CASSGRESGEAFF. The rearrangement joins TRBV18 to TRBJ1-1; D gene ambiguous. V was pared by 5 bases and J by 7 bases, with 14 bases between. The CDR3 totals 13 residues. Germline V lookup: CDR1 KGHSH, CDR2 LQKENI.

This clone was recorded a few times. The rearrangement links TRBV7-2 to TRBJ1-2, with D maybe TRBD1 (6 bases). The CDR3 is 12 amino acids. Germline values: CDR1 SGHTA, CDR2 FQGNSA. The V end was cut by 1 base, the J end by 7 bases, with 7 bases between. As DNA, the CDR3 is TGTGCCAGCAGCTTAGGAGGGGGTGGCTACACCTTC. Encoded protein: CASSLGGGGYTF.

The chain couples TRBV5-1 to TRBJ2-1; 10 positions match TRBD2. V lost 0 bases, J lost 7 bases, and 10 bases stayed unmatched. This CDR3 is built from 17 residues. Germline V gene data show CDR1 as SGHRS and CDR2 as YFSETQ. The CDR3 loop is CASSLGPLAGEANEQFF. The CDR3 DNA is TGCGCCAGCAGCTTGGGTCCGCTAGCGGGAGAAGCGAATGAGCAGTTCTTC.

The chain couples TRBV5-1 to TRBJ1-1; 11 bases fit TRBD1. CDR1 and CDR2 from the germline V gene are SGHRS and YFSETQ. V lost 0 bases and J lost 11; bases outside the gene matches: 3. The CDR3 has 13 amino acids. The CDR3: CASSLAGQGGAFF. In DNA, the CDR3 is TGCGCCAGCAGCTTGGCGGGACAGGGGGGCGCTTTCTTT.

The genes are TRBV30 and TRBJ1-1; 8 nucleotides match TRBD1. Trimming cost V 0 bases and J 10 bases; bases outside gene matches: 22. The CDR3 spans 18 residues. Germline values: CDR1 GTSNPN, CDR2 SVGIG (reference sequence). The chain's CDR3 is CAWSVPFKLGQGQVRAFF. CDR3 bases: TGTGCCTGGAGTGTTCCATTCAAGCTTGGACAGGGCCAAGTAAGAGCTTTCTTT.

In this sample, this clone turned up once. This rearrangement joins TRBV29-1 to TRBJ2-3; D gene uncertain. The V end lost 4 bases, the J end lost 0 bases, and 11 bases lay between the germline ends. The CDR3 spans 14 residues. From germline, CDR1 is SQVTM and CDR2 ANQGSEA. CDR3 in amino acids: CSVAETVSTDTQYF. The CDR3 region has the DNA TGCAGCGTTGCAGAAACAGTTAGCACAGATACGCAGTATTTT.

A few counts support this clone. The chain combines TRBV2 with TRBJ2-7; 7 nucleotides align to TRBD2. V gave up 5 bases and J gave up 3 bases; unmatched junction bases: 1. The CDR3 totals 12 residues. Germline V gene lookup returns CDR1 SNHLY and CDR2 FYNNEI. CDR3 nucleotides: TGTGCCAGCAGTAGCGGGAACTACGAGCAGTACTTC. Its protein product is CASSSGNYEQYF.

This clone was picked up a small number of times. The J gene is TRBJ1-5, the V gene TRBV4-2, with a tentative D call TRBD1 (5 bases). V was clipped by 0 bases and J by 4 bases, with 7 bases between them. This CDR3 spans 14 amino acids. Germline CDR1 and CDR2: LGHNA and YNFKEQ. The CDR3 DNA is TGTGCCAGCAGCCAAGATGCAGGGAATCAGCCCCAGCATTTT. Translation: CASSQDAGNQPQHF.

This clone was detected only a few times. The chain uses TRBV6-6 and TRBJ2-7; 12 bases are shared with TRBD2. Germline V lookup: CDR1 MNHNY, CDR2 SVGAGI (reference sequence). The junction had 1 base not matched to a gene; V was cut back by 4 bases and J by 0 bases. There are 15 residues in the CDR3. The CDR3 DNA follows: TGTGCCAGCAGTTCGACTAGCGGGAGCTCCTACGAGCAGTACTTC. It encodes CASSSTSGSSYEQYF.

The chain joins TRBV7-9 to TRBJ2-1; D not resolved. With 2 bases removed from V and 7 bases from J, the gap between germline ends came to 9 bases. Germline CDR1 is SEHNR and CDR2 is FQNEAQ (reference sequence). This CDR3 contains 13 residues. CDR3 residues: CASSLSEYNEQFF. The CDR3, as DNA: TGTGCCAGCAGCTTATCCGAGTATAATGAGCAGTTCTTC. The full variable domain, with the rest looked up from reference TRBV7-9 and TRBJ2-1, is DTGVSQNPRHKITKRGQNVTFRCDPISEHNRLYWYRQTLGQGPEFLTYFQNEAQLEKSRLLSDRFSAERPKGSFSTLEIQRTEQGDSAMYLCASSLSEYNEQFFGPGTRLTVL.

The rearrangement joins TRBV11-2 to TRBJ2-7; the D gene is possibly TRBD1 (5 bases). This CDR3 contains 13 residues. Germline V gene lookup returns CDR1 SGHAT and CDR2 FQNNGV. The V end was cut by 4 bases, the J end by 3 bases, with 10 bases between. The CDR3 DNA sequence: TGTGCCAGCAGCTATGGACAAAGCTACGAGCAGTACTTC. As protein: CASSYGQSYEQYF.

Only one count was recorded for this clone. The chain joins TRBV29-1 to TRBJ2-2; 7 bases match TRBD2. Germline loops: CDR1 SQVTM, CDR2 ANQGSEA. J gave up 5 bases and V 4 bases, and 4 bases lay outside the gene matches. The CDR3 loop spans 13 amino acids. The CDR3 DNA is TGCAGCGTTGCTTGGGGGGGAACCGGGGAGCTGTTTTTT. Residues: CSVAWGGTGELFF.

The V call is TRBV7-6, the J call TRBJ2-1, with 14 bases that match TRBD2. The CDR3 has 15 residues. The V gene end was trimmed by 5 bases and the J gene end by 7 bases; junction bases not matched to a gene: 4. Germline loops: CDR1 SGHVS, CDR2 FNYEAQ. CDR3 nucleotide sequence: TGTGCCAGCAGCCGACTAGCGGGAGGGGCGAATGAGCAGTTCTTC. This codes for CASSRLAGGANEQFF.